This T cell receptor beta chain was found in a study of blood T cell repertoires in COVID-19. Overall study context: COVID-19 samples, acute and convalescent, were from the United States, Italy and Spain. T cells, B-cell-depleted T cells, or PBMCs provided the cDNA or gDNA that served as material.

TCRdb keeps only in-frame clones here, not all; method: immunoSEQ multiplex PCR. This table has some 120,000 clones, 82% appearing once. The V gene's germline CDR1 is SGHVS and CDR2 FQNEAQ. The junction had 8 bases not matched to a gene; V was cut back by 4 bases and J by 2 bases. The CDR3 has 18 residues. Sequenced: peripheral blood. The chain joins TRBV7-8 to TRBJ2-3; 14 bases match TRBD2. The source is a human donor in a cohort sampled during active COVID-19. CDR3 nucleotide sequence: TGTGCCAGCAGCTCCTTAGGGGGACTAGCGGGGGACACAGATACGCAGTATTTT. It codes for CASSSLGGLAGDTDTQYF.